The 28 T cell receptor beta chains given below trace back to one sample, sequenced in a study of T-cell reconstitution after alpha-beta-depleted transplantation in children (dated by TCRdb to 2016 to 2017). The intended sense of this specimen's treatment or condition label: allogeneic hematopoietic cell transplantation with graft depleted of TCRalphabeta T cells and CD19 B cells. The method behind the library was PCR. Instrument used: Illumina HiSeq 2500. Molecular barcoding was employed in the preparation of TCR libraries, with unique molecular identifiers being used to normalize TCRbeta repertoire quantification. The raw public reads went through TCRdb reprocessing: fastp at Q25, MiXCR clone calling, in-frame beta chains kept. Rows with one shared CDR3 protein collapse into an entry with the most common genes and DNA. In this sample the table shows some 200,000 distinct CDR3 sequences, 7% to 9% of which occur a single time. The top ten clones comprise 35% of the sample.

The sequencing here drew on PBMCs, mostly from graft donor cells, taken 360 days after TCRalphabeta/CD19-depleted stem cell transplant. Receptors were obtained from a male patient between 2 and 10 years old who had a stem cell transplant for acute myeloid leukemia, so the T cells may come from the graft donor.

This clonotype has only a few counts. DNA for the CDR3: TGTGCCAGCAGGGTCCACGGGCAAGAGACCCAGTACTTC. Protein: CASRVHGQETQYF. The rearrangement uses TRBV12-3 or TRBV12-4 and TRBJ2-5; D is uncertain. V shed 6 bases and J shed 2 bases, with 10 bases lying between them. CDR3 length: 13 amino acids.

V and J are TRBV9 and TRBJ2-1; 9 nucleotides align to TRBD1. The CDR3 runs to 18 residues. J gave up 5 bases and V 2 bases, and 14 bases lay outside the gene matches. Germline CDR1 and CDR2: SGDLS and YYNGEE. The CDR3 bases are TGTGCCAGCAGCGTTGGACCAGCGCCGGGACAGGGTGACAATGAGCAGTTCTTC. This codes for CASSVGPAPGQGDNEQFF.

This clonotype has just a few counts. The CDR3 sequence: CSAGSGSHEQYF. CDR3 in DNA: TGCAGTGCCGGGTCAGGGAGCCACGAGCAGTACTTC. The chain uses TRBV20-1 and TRBJ2-7; either TRBD1 or TRBD2 may fit D (5 bases each). The CDR3 is 12 amino acids. V was trimmed by 6 bases and J by 5 bases, leaving 14 bases between them. Germline values: CDR1 DFQATT, CDR2 SNEGSKA (reference sequence).

The chain joins TRBV29-1 to TRBJ2-1, with 12 positions matching TRBD2. V gave up 5 bases and J gave up 9 bases; unmatched junction bases: 8. Germline CDR1 is SQVTM and CDR2 is ANQGSEA. The CDR3 sequence is 14 residues long. Written as DNA, the CDR3 is TGCAGCGTTCGATGTGCTAGCGGGAGGGGTGAGCAGTTCTTC. Protein sequence: CSVRCASGRGEQFF.

The chain joins TRBV29-1 to TRBJ2-7; D is ambiguous. V was clipped by 2 bases and J by 6 bases, with 14 bases between them. Germline V gene data show CDR1 as SQVTM and CDR2 as ANQGSEA. The CDR3 has 13 residues. CDR3 in DNA: TGCAGCGTTGAACGGGCAACCGGCGGCGAGCAGTACTTC. Residues: CSVERATGGEQYF.

This clonotype was seen ten or more times. The chain couples TRBV7-9 to TRBJ2-7, with TRBD2 matching 12 bases. The CDR3 covers 17 residues. The J segment lost 0 bases and the V segment lost 4 bases, leaving 7 bases of the junction unmatched. The germline V gene has CDR1 SEHNR and CDR2 FQNEAQ (reference sequence). CDR3 coding DNA: TGTGCCAGCAGCTCGTACGGACTAGCGGGAACCTCCTACGAGCAGTACGTC. Its translation: CASSSYGLAGTSYEQYV.

A word on this clonotype: This clone may be a read error of a much larger clone one base away. The rearrangement links TRBV18 to TRBJ2-5; D is unresolved. There are 14 residues in the CDR3. Germline CDR1 KGHSH, CDR2 LQKENI. V gave up 3 bases and J gave up 1 base, with 9 bases separating them. The CDR3 DNA reads as TGTGCCAGCTCACCGTGGATAGGCCAAGAGACCCAGTACTTC. Its translation: CASSPWIGQETQYF.

There are many counts of this clonotype. This chain uses TRBV5-1 with TRBJ2-1; D possibly corresponds to TRBD1 (6 bases). The germline gives CDR1 SGHRS, CDR2 YFSETQ. This CDR3 comprises 14 residues. The V end was cut by 4 bases, the J end by 4 bases, with 12 bases between. This CDR3 reads CASSHRDLYNEQFF. CDR3 DNA sequence: TGCGCCAGCAGCCACAGGGACCTGTACAATGAGCAGTTCTTC.

A few counts support this clonotype. The rearrangement joins TRBV6-1 to TRBJ2-5; D remains unclear. Germline V CDR1 and CDR2: MNHNS, SASEGT. Deletions cut 6 bases from V and 8 bases from J, with 19 bases between. The CDR3 runs to 14 residues. The CDR3 DNA reads TGTGCCAGCAGCTCTCTCCTGATCCGAAACACCCAGTACTTC. This sequence encodes CASSSLLIRNTQYF.

The rearrangement uses TRBV4-1 and TRBJ1-3; D ambiguous. V was cut by 5 bases and J by 0 bases, with 11 bases left in between. CDR1 is MGHRA, CDR2 YSYEKL, per germline. The CDR3 consists of 15 residues. In nucleotides, the CDR3 is TGCGCCAGCAGCTCCGAGATCCGCTCTGGAAACACCATATATTTT. Amino acids: CASSSEIRSGNTIYF.

Many counts were recorded for this clonotype. CDR3 residues: CASSPGLAIDTQYF. DNA for the CDR3: TGCGCCAGCAGCCCGGGACTAGCGATAGATACGCAGTATTTT. V gene TRBV4-1 combines with J gene TRBJ2-3; 10 bases fit TRBD2. Germline CDR1 and CDR2: MGHRA and YSYEKL. V dropped 4 bases and J dropped 5; count of bases not matched to a gene: 3. The CDR3 spans 14 residues.

This clonotype appeared a few times. The chain links TRBV4-1 to TRBJ1-1; 8 nucleotides agree with TRBD1. Germline V lookup: CDR1 MGHRA, CDR2 YSYEKL. The CDR3 runs 13 residues. V shed 4 bases, J shed 5 bases, and the junction held 3 bases outside the gene matches. The CDR3 protein is CASSRWTGTEAFF. CDR3 in DNA: TGCGCCAGCAGCCGTTGGACAGGGACTGAAGCTTTCTTT.

This clonotype was picked up many times. V and J are TRBV28 and TRBJ2-3; D might be TRBD1 or TRBD2, each matching 5 bases. The CDR3 loop spans 15 amino acids. The germline V gene encodes CDR1 MDHEN and CDR2 SYDVKM. V lost 5 bases to trimming and J lost 2 bases, with 14 bases between them. DNA for the CDR3: TGTGCCAGCAGTCCTTCTGTGGGGGTCACAGATACGCAGTATTTT. Its protein is CASSPSVGVTDTQYF. Full variable domain (outside the CDR3, taken from reference TRBV28 and TRBJ2-3): DVKVTQSSRYLVKRTGEKVFLECVQDMDHENMFWYRQDPGLGLRLIYFSYDVKMKEKGDIPEGYSVSREKKERFSLILESASTNQTSMYLCASSPSVGVTDTQYFGPGTRLTVL.

This clonotype has at least ten counts. The chain is built from TRBV20-1 and TRBJ2-4; D remains unclear. Deletions cut 4 bases from V and 0 bases from J, with 10 bases between. Germline-derived CDR1 and CDR2 are DFQATT and SNEGSKA (reference sequence). There are 14 residues in the CDR3. DNA for the CDR3: TGCAGTGCTACCCCAGACGGAGCCAAAAACATTCAGTACTTC. It encodes CSATPDGAKNIQYF.

This clonotype was observed a handful of times. The J gene is TRBJ2-3, the V gene TRBV20-1; TRBD2 agrees at 8 bases. V was clipped by 2 bases and J by 0 bases; unmatched bases: 16. Germline V gene data show CDR1 as DFQATT and CDR2 as SNEGSKA (reference sequence). This CDR3 spans 19 amino acids. The CDR3 here is CSARPRARTSSSSTDTQYF. The CDR3 DNA sequence: TGCAGTGCTAGACCGCGAGCTAGGACTAGCAGTTCTAGCACAGATACGCAGTATTTT.

This clonotype was counted at least ten times. The chain employs TRBV20-1 and TRBJ1-1; D not certain. V was pared by 3 bases and J by 4 bases, with 9 bases between. This CDR3 is 12 amino acids long. Germline loops: CDR1 DFQATT, CDR2 SNEGSKA (reference sequence). The CDR3 DNA follows: TGCAGTGCTAGCCCGCCAAGCACTGAAGCTTTCTTT. Its translation is CSASPPSTEAFF.

The rearrangement uses TRBV7-9 and TRBJ1-1, with D possibly TRBD1 on 5 matching bases. This CDR3 has 17 amino acids. Deletions cut 4 bases from V and 1 base from J, with 19 bases between. CDR1 and CDR2 (germline): SEHNR, FQNEAQ (reference sequence). The CDR3 protein is CASSSGNGAIGNTEAFF. The CDR3 coding sequence is TGTGCCAGCAGCTCTGGAAACGGGGCCATAGGGAACACTGAAGCTTTCTTT.

This clonotype was counted between two and nine times. The genes are TRBV12-3 or TRBV12-4 and TRBJ2-3; a possible D gene is TRBD2 (6 bases). Trimming stripped 6 bases from V and 6 bases from J, with 19 bases between. The CDR3 loop spans 15 amino acids. The CDR3 spells CASSPAGLTLDTQYF. In DNA form, the CDR3 reads TGTGCCAGCAGCCCTGCGGGACTGACTCTGGATACGCAGTATTTT.

This clonotype has only a few counts. The chain employs TRBV5-4 and TRBJ2-2; D remains ambiguous. The CDR3 is 13 amino acids. Trimming pared 2 bases from V and 1 base from J, leaving 3 bases between. Germline V gene sequence: CDR1 SGHNT, CDR2 YYREEE (reference sequence). As DNA, the CDR3 is TGTGCCAGCAGCTTTATGAACACCGGGGAGCTGTTTTTT. Amino acid sequence: CASSFMNTGELFF.

The rearrangement links TRBV20-1 to TRBJ2-3; a possible D gene is TRBD2 (6 bases). The V gene lost 5 bases and the J gene lost 6 bases, with 15 bases spanning the gap. This CDR3 has 13 amino acids. Germline V gene lookup returns CDR1 DFQATT and CDR2 SNEGSKA (reference sequence). CDR3 sequence: CSAWRGEGDTQYF. CDR3 coding DNA: TGCAGTGCTTGGCGGGGAGAGGGGGATACGCAGTATTTT.

At least ten counts were recorded for this clonotype. V usage is TRBV11-2 and J usage is TRBJ1-2; D might be TRBD1 (6 bases). Trimming stripped 5 bases from V and 4 bases from J, with 14 bases between. The V gene's germline CDR1 is SGHAT and CDR2 FQNNGV. The CDR3 length is 14 residues. The CDR3 protein is CASSPTGAGYGYTF. The CDR3 DNA reads TGTGCCAGCAGCCCTACGGGGGCTGGCTATGGCTACACCTTC.

The chain has TRBV7-2 and TRBJ2-1; TRBD2 agrees at 7 bases. J gave up 7 bases and V 2 bases, and 8 bases lay outside the gene matches. CDR1 and CDR2 from the germline V gene are SGHTA and FQGNSA. The CDR3 has 15 amino acids. The CDR3 here is CASSLRVTSRNEQFF. The CDR3 DNA reads as TGTGCCAGCAGCTTACGCGTGACTAGCAGAAATGAGCAGTTCTTC. Variable domain in full (rest from reference TRBV7-2 and TRBJ2-1): GAGVSQSPSNKVTEKGKDVELRCDPISGHTALYWYRQSLGQGLEFLIYFQGNSAPDKSGLPSDRFSAERTGGSVSTLTIQRTQQEDSAVYLCASSLRVTSRNEQFFGPGTRLTVL.

J is TRBJ2-5 and V is TRBV7-9; D call uncertain. CDR3 length: 15 amino acids. CDR1 is SEHNR and CDR2 is FQNEAQ in the germline V gene (reference sequence). V was pared by 3 bases and J by 3 bases, with 14 bases between. CDR3 sequence: CASSFGQLAEETQYF. In nucleotides, the CDR3 is TGTGCCAGCAGCTTCGGGCAGTTGGCAGAAGAGACCCAGTACTTC.

This clonotype was seen at least ten times. The rearrangement uses TRBV5-1 and TRBJ1-1; 7 nucleotides line up with TRBD1. V was pared by 4 bases and J by 1 base, with 4 bases of the junction left unmatched. Germline V CDR1 and CDR2: SGHRS, YFSETQ. This CDR3 contains 14 residues. For the CDR3, the DNA is TGCGCCAGCAGCAGGGGGCAGGGGAACACTGAAGCTTTCTTT. Residues: CASSRGQGNTEAFF. The entire variable domain, with the rest obtained from reference TRBV5-1 and TRBJ1-1, is as follows: KAGVTQTPRYLIKTRGQQVTLSCSPISGHRSVSWYQQTPGQGLQFLFEYFSETQRNKGNFPGRFSGRQFSNSRSEMNVSTLELGDSALYLCASSRGQGNTEAFFGQGTRLTVV.

This clonotype has only a few counts. The chain carries TRBV12-3 or TRBV12-4 and TRBJ1-4, with D possibly being TRBD1 (6 bases). There are 15 residues in the CDR3. V lost 5 bases and J lost 8, with 18 bases in between. The CDR3 DNA is TGTGCCAGCAGTCCACGGACAGTCCCCGGGGAAAAACTGTTTTTT. Encoded protein: CASSPRTVPGEKLFF.

This clonotype was seen repeatedly, ten times or more. Germline is not matched at one junction end, which may reflect a read error. The chain uses TRBV5-1 and TRBJ2-1; D gene uncertain. The CDR3 runs to 12 residues. Germline V lookup: CDR1 SGHRS, CDR2 YFSETQ. The CDR3 reads CASSLVLNEQFF. CDR3 coding DNA: TGTGCCAGCAGCTTGGTACTCAATGAGCAGTTCTTC.

This clonotype was detected only a few times. The J gene is TRBJ2-1, the V gene TRBV7-2; TRBD2 matches 11 bases. The CDR3 totals 15 residues. Germline trimming cut 5 bases from V and 10 bases from J; bases unmatched to any gene: 10. Germline CDR1 is SGHTA and CDR2 is FQGNSA. CDR3 amino acids: CASSPGTSGSIEQFF. The DNA for the CDR3 is TGTGCCAGCAGCCCTGGGACTAGCGGATCAATAGAGCAGTTCTTC.

This clonotype has more than one count but fewer than ten. The rearrangement joins TRBV7-2 to TRBJ2-7; the match to TRBD2 covers 7 bases. Germline V gene lookup returns CDR1 SGHTA and CDR2 FQGNSA. Unmatched junction bases numbered 12, after V lost 1 base and J lost 3 bases. The CDR3 totals 17 residues. The CDR3 loop is CASSLVRGGPMNYEQYF. For the CDR3, the DNA is TGTGCCAGCAGCTTAGTACGGGGAGGGCCAATGAACTACGAGCAGTACTTC.